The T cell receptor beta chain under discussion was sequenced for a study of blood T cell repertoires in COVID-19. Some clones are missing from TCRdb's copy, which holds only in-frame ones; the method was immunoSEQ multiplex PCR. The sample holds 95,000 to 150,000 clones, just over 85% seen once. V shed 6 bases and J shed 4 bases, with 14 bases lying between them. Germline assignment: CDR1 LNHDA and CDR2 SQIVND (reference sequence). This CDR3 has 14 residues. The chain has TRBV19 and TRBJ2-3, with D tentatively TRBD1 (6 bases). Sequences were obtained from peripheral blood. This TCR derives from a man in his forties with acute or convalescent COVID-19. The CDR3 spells CASSPSQGSDTQYF. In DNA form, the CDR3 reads TGTGCCAGTAGCCCCTCGCAGGGGTCAGATACGCAGTATTTT.